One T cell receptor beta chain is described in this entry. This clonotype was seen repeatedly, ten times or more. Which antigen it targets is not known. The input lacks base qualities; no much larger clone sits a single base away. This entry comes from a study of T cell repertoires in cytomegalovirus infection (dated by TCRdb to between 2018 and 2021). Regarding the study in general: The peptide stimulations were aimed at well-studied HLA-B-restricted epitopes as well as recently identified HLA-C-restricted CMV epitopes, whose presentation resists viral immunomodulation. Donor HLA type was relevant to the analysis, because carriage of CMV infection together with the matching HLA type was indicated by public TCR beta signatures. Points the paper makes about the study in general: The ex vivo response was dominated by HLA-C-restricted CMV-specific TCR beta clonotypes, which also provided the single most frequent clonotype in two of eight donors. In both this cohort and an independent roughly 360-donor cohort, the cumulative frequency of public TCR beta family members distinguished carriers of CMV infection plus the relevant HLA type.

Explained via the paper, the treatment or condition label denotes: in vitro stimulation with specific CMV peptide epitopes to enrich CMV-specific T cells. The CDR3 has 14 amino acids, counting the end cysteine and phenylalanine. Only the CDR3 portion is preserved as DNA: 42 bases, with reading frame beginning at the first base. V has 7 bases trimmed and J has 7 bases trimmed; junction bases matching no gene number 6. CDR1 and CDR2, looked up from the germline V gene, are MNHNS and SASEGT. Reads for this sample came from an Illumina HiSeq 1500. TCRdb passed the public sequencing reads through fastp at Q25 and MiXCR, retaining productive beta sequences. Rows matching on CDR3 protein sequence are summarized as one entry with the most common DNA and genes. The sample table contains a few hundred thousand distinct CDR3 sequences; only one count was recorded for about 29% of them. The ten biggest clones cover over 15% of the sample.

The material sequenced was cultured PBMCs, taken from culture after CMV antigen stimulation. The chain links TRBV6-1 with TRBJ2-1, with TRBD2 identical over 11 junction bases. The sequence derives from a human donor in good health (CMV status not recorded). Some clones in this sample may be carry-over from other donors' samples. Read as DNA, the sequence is TGTGCCAGCACGACTAGCGGGACGGTAAATGAGCAGTTCTTC. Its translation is CASTTSGTVNEQFF.